This paragraph covers one T cell receptor beta chain sequence. The antigen it recognizes is unknown. The sample holds no much larger clone one base away, and base qualities are not on file. This specimen comes from a study of blood T cell repertoires in COVID-19 (dated by TCRdb to 2020 to 2021). For the wider study: Samples covering the acute and convalescent phases of COVID-19 were provided by collaborators in the United States, Italy and Spain. The material from the prospective study consisted of cDNA or gDNA derived from T cells, B-cell-depleted T cells, or PBMCs. Sample metadata almost always included a de-identified subject ID, COVID-19 status, age in years and sex. Where available, HLA class I and class II types were taken from metadata supplied by the sample provider and were not determined by assay-based typing. The dataset comprised deeply sampled blood TCRbeta repertoires from subjects exposed to, actively infected with, or recovered from COVID-19. The repertoires were released in a freely available public database meant as a resource for research on the immune response to SARS-CoV-2. Samples were obtained from the ongoing ImmuneRACE study (first 160 participants) and from roughly 1,300 subjects provided by 6 global collaborators. The full study reports these points: The quantity of clinical and demographic metadata differed by source and by participant and was supplied without curation.

TCRbeta CDR3 regions were amplified from genomic DNA by means of the immunoSEQ Assay, a bias-controlled multiplex PCR. The original methods were these. Within the assay, amplification of reference gene primers was used to estimate how many nucleated cells each sample contained. To quantify the absolute abundance of each unique TCRbeta CDR3 rearrangement, sequence reads were collapsed and filtered. For each sample, productive Simpson clonality was calculated as the square root of Simpson's diversity index over productive rearrangements. TCRdb obtained this table from immuneACCESS and retained in-frame rearrangements with V and J assigned. These tables miss some clones; where compared with another copy, unresolved V genes account for less than half of the shortfall, and the remainder is unexplained. Clone size and V and J calls were adopted from that table, with D and trimming inferred from the DNA. In all, the sample holds fewer than 450,000 clones, and more than 70% of those were seen once. 6% to 8% of the sample rests with the top ten.

Trimming removed 8 bases from V and 4 bases from J, leaving 11 bases between the germline ends. Including cysteine and phenylalanine, the CDR3 has 13 amino acids. The DNA shown is the 39-base CDR3, in frame from base 1. CDR1 and CDR2 (LGHDT, YNNKEL) derive from the germline V gene (reference sequence). One collaborating source in Seattle enrolled patients while the patients were actively infected and followed the patients over time throughout the course of disease. Whole blood was collected in K2EDTA tubes by collaborating institutions according to the institutions' own protocols. For TCRbeta analysis, collaborator samples were shipped as frozen whole blood, as isolated PBMCs, or as DNA extracted from either sample type.

Material: peripheral blood. Recombination linked TRBV3-1 (or the pseudogene TRBV3-2) to TRBJ2-2, with the D gene not confidently named. The sequence came from a woman aged 70-85 years with COVID-19, enrolled during active disease. The CDR3 has the sequence CASALVSTGELFF. The bases read TGTGCCAGCGCTCTAGTCAGCACCGGGGAGCTGTTTTTT.